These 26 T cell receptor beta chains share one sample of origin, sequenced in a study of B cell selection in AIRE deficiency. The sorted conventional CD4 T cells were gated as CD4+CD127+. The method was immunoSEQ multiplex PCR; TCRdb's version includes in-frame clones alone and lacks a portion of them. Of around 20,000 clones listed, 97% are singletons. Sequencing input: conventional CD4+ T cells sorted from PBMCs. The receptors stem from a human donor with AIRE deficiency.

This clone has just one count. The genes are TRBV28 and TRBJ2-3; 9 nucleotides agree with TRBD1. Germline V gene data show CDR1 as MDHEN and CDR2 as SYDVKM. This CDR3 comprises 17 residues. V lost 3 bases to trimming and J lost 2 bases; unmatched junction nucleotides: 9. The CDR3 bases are TGTGCCAGCAGTTTGAAACCGGGACAGGGCTTCACAGATACGCAGTATTTT. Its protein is CASSLKPGQGFTDTQYF. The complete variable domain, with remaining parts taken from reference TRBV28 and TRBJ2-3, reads DVKVTQSSRYLVKRTGEKVFLECVQDMDHENMFWYRQDPGLGLRLIYFSYDVKMKEKGDIPEGYSVSREKKERFSLILESASTNQTSMYLCASSLKPGQGFTDTQYFGPGTRLTVL.

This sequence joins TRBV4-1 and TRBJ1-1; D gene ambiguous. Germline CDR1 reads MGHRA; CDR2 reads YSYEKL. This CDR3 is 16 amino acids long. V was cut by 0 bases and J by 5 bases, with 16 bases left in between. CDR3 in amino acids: CASSQDRGLGETEAFF. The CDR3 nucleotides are TGCGCCAGCAGCCAAGATCGCGGCCTTGGGGAGACTGAAGCTTTCTTT.

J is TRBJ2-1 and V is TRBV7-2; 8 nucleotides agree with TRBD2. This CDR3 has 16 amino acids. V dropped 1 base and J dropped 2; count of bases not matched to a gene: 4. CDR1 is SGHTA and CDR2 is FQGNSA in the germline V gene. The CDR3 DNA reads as TGTGCCAGCAGCTTAGTACGCGGGGGGACCTACAATGAGCAGTTCTTC. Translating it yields CASSLVRGGTYNEQFF.

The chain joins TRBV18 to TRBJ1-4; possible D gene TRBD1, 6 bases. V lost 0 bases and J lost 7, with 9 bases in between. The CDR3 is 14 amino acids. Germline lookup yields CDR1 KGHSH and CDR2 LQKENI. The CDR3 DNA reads TGTGCCAGCTCACCACCGGGGGCGGGTGAAAAACTGTTTTTT. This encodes CASSPPGAGEKLFF. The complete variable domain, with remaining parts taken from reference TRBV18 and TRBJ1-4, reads NAGVMQNPRHLVRRRGQEARLRCSPMKGHSHVYWYRQLPEEGLKFMVYLQKENIIDESGMPKERFSAEFPKEGPSILRIQQVVRGDSAAYFCASSPPGAGEKLFFGSGTQLSVL.

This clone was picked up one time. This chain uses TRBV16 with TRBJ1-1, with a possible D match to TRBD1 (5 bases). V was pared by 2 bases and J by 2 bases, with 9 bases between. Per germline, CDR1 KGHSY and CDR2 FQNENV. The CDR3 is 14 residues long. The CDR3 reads CASSQIGANTEAFF. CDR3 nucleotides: TGTGCCAGCAGCCAAATAGGGGCCAACACTGAAGCTTTCTTT.

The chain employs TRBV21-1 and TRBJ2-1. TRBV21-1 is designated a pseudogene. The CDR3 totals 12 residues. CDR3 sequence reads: CASSKELGEQFF. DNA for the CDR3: TGTGCCAGCAGCAAAGAGCTGGGTGAGCAGTTCTTC.

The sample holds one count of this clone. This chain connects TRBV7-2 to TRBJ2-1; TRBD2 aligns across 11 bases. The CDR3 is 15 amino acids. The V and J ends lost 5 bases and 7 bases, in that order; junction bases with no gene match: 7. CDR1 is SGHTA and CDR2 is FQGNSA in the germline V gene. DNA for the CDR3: TGTGCCAGCAGCCTACCACTAGCGGGGGTTAATGAGCAGTTCTTC. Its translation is CASSLPLAGVNEQFF.

The CDR3: CASSPLAASPAQYF. CDR3 bases: TGTGCCAGCAGCCCCTTAGCGGCGTCACCGGCCCAGTACTTC. The chain is built from TRBV7-2 and TRBJ2-5, with D tentatively TRBD2 (6 bases). CDR1 is SGHTA, CDR2 FQGNSA, per germline. The ends were cut back, 5 bases at V and 9 bases at J, with 19 bases in the middle. The CDR3 consists of 14 residues.

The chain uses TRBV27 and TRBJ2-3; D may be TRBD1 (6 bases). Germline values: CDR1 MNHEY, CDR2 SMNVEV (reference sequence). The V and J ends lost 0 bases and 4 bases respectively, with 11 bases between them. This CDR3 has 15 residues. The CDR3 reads CASSLSPQGADTQYF. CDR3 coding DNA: TGTGCCAGCAGTTTATCCCCACAGGGTGCAGATACGCAGTATTTT.

This CDR3 is CAWSVSWSTGAFF. In nucleotides, the CDR3 is TGTGCCTGGAGTGTAAGTTGGTCGACGGGGGCTTTCTTT. V is TRBV30 and J is TRBJ1-1; D gene unclear. The V end was cut by 0 bases, the J end by 11 bases, with 16 bases between. The CDR3 is made up of 13 amino acids. Germline V CDR1 and CDR2: GTSNPN, SVGIG (reference sequence).

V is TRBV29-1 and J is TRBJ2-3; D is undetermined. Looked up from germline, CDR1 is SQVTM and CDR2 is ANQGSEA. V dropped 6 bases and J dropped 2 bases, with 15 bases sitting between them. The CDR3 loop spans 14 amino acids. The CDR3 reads CSVGERQLTDTQYF. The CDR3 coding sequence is TGCAGCGTGGGTGAAAGGCAGCTCACAGATACGCAGTATTTT.

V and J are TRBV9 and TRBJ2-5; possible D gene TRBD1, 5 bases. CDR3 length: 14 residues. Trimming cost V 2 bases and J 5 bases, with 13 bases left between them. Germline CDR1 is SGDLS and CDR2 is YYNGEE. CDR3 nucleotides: TGTGCCAGCAGCGTCAGTGCAGGGTCGGAGACCCAGTACTTC. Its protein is CASSVSAGSETQYF. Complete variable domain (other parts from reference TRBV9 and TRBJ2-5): DSGVTQTPKHLITATGQRVTLRCSPRSGDLSVYWYQQSLDQGLQFLIQYYNGEERAKGNILERFSAQQFPDLHSELNLSSLELGDSALYFCASSVSAGSETQYFGPGTRLLVL.

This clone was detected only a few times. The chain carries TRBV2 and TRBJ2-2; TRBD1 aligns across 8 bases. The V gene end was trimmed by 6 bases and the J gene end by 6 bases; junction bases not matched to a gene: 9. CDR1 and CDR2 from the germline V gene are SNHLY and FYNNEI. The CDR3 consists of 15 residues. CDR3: CASRTDRDGAGELFF. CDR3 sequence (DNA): TGTGCCAGCAGGACGGACAGGGATGGAGCCGGGGAGCTGTTTTTT.

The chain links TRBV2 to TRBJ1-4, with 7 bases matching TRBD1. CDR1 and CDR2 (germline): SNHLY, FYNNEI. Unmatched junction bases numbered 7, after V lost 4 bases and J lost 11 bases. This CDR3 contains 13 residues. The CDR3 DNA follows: TGTGCCAGCAGTGTGAGACAGGGCTTCAAACTGTTTTTT. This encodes CASSVRQGFKLFF. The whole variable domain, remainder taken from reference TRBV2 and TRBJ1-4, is EPEVTQTPSHQVTQMGQEVILRCVPISNHLYFYWYRQILGQKVEFLVSFYNNEISEKSEIFDDQFSVERPDGSNFTLKIRSTKLEDSAMYFCASSVRQGFKLFFGSGTQLSVL.

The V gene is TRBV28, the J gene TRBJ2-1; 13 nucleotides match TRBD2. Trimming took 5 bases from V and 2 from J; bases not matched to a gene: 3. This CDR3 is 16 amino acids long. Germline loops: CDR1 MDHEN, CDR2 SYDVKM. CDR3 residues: CASSLTSGGAYNEQFF. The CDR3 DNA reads TGTGCCAGCAGTCTTACTAGCGGGGGGGCCTACAATGAGCAGTTCTTC.

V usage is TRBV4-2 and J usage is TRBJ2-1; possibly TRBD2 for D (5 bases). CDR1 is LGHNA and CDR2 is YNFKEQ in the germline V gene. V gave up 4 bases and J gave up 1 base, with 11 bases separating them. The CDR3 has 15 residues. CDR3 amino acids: CASSPRGNSYNEQFF. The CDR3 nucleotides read TGTGCCAGCAGCCCCCGGGGTAATTCCTACAATGAGCAGTTCTTC.

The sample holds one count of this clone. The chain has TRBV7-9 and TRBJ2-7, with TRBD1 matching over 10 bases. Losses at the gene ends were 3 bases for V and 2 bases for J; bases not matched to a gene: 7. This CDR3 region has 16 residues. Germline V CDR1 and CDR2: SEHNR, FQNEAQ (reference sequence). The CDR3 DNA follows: TGTGCCAGCAGCTTCGGTTGGGGACAGGGGACCTACGAGCAGTACTTC. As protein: CASSFGWGQGTYEQYF.

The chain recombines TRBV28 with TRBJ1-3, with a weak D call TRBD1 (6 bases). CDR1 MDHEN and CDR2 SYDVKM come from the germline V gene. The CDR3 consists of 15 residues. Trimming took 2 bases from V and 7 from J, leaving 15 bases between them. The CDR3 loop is CASSLVGGAGNTIYF. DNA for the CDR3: TGTGCCAGCAGTTTAGTGGGGGGCGCGGGGAACACCATATATTTT.

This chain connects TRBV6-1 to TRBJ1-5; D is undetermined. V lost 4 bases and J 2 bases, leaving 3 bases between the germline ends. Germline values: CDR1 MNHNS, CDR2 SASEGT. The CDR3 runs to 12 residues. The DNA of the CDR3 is TGTGCCAGCAGTGGCCGCAATCAGCCCCAGCATTTT. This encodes CASSGRNQPQHF.

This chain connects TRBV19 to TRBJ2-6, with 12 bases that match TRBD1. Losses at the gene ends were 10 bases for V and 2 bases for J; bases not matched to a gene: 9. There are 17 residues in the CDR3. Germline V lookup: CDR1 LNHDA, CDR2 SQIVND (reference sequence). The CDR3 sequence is CATSRGQGATGANVLTF. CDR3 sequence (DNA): TGTGCCACCTCGAGGGGACAGGGGGCAACTGGGGCCAACGTCCTGACTTTC.

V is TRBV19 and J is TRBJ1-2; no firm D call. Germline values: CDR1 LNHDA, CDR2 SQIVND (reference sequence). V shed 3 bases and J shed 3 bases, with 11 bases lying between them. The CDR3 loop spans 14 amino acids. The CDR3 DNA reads TGTGCCAGTAGTATGGAAAACGGGTACTATGGCTACACCTTC. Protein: CASSMENGYYGYTF.

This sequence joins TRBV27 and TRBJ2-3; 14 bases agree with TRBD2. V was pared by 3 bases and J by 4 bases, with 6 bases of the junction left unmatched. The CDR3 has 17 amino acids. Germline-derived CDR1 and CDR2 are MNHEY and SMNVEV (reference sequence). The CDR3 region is CASSFRTSGRWADTQYF. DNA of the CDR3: TGTGCCAGCAGTTTTAGGACTAGCGGGAGGTGGGCAGATACGCAGTATTTT.

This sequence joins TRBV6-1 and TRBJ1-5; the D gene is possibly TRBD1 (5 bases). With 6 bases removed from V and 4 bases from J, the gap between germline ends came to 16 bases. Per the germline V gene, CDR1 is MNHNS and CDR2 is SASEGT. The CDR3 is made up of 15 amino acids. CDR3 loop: CASSQHRQINQPQHF. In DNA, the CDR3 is TGTGCCAGCAGCCAACACCGACAGATAAATCAGCCCCAGCATTTT.

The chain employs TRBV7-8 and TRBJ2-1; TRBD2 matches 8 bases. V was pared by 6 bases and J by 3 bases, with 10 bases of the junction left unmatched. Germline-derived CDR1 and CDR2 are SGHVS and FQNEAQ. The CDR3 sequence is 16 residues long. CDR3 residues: CASRPYSSGRYNEQFF. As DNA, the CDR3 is TGTGCCAGCAGACCCTATTCTAGCGGGCGCTACAATGAGCAGTTCTTC.

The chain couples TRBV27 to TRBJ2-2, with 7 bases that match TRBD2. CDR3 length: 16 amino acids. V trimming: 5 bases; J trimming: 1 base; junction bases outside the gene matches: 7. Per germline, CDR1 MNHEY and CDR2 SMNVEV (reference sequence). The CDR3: CASSRPSGKNTGELFF. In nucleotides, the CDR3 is TGTGCCAGCAGTAGGCCTAGCGGCAAGAACACCGGGGAGCTGTTTTTT.

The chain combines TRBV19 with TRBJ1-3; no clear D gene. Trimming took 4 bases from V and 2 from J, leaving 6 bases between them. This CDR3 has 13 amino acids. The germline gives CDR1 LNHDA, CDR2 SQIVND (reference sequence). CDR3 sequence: CASSTLTGNTIYF. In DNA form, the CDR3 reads TGTGCCAGTAGTACTCTCACTGGAAACACCATATATTTT.